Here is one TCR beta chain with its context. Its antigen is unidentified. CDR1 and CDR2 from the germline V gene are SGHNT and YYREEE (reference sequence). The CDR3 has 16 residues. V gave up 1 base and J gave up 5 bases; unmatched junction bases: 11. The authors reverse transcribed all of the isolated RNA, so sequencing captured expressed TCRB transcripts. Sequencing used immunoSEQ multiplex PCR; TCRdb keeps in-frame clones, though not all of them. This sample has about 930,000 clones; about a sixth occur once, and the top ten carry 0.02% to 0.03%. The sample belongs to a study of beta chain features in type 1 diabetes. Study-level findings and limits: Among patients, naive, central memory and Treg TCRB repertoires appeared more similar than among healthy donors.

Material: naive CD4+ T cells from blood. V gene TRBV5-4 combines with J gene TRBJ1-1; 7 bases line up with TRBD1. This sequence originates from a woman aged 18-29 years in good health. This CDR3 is CASSLIGRGLRTEAFF. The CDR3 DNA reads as TGTGCCAGCAGCTTGATAGGGAGGGGGCTTAGGACTGAAGCTTTCTTT.